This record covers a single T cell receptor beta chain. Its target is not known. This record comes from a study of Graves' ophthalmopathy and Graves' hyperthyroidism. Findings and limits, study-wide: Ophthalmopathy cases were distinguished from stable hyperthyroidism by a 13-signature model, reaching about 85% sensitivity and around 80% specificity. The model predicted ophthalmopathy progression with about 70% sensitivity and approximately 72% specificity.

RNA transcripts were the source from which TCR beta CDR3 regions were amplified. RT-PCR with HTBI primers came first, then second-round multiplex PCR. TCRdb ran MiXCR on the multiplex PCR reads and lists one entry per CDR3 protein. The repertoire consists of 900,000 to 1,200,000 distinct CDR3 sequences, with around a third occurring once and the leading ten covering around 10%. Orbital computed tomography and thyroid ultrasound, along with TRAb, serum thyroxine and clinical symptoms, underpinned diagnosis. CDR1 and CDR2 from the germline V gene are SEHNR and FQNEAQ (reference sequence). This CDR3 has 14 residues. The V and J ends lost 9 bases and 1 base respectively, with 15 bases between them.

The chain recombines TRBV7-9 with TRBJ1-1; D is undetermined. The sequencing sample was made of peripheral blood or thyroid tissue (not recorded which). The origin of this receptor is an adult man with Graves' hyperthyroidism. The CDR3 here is CASSMIAGNTEAFF. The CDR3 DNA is TGTGCCAGTAGTATGATCGCGGGGAACACTGAAGCTTTCTTT.